The next 6 T cell receptor beta chains were all read from a single sample in a study of T cells expressing NK-cell markers. TCRdb re-analyzed the 5' RACE reads; it lists each CDR3 protein once, without DNA. Listed are 250,000 to 300,000 distinct CDR3 sequences; approximately 0.39% falls within the top ten. The sequenced sample was blood T cells: a sorted CD56 or NKG2C T cell subset, CD4+ or CD8+ T cells, or bulk PBMC T cells (not recorded which). The receptors come from a man between 18 and 35 years old in good health.

The CDR3: CASSHDSTGNRYTF. J is TRBJ1-2 and V is TRBV7-6; the TCRdb call, TRBD1, lacks DNA for checking. The CDR3 sequence is 14 residues long. Looked up from germline, CDR1 is SGHVS and CDR2 is FNYEAQ.

V and J are TRBV6-1 and TRBJ2-3; TCRdb reports TRBD2, a call that lacks DNA to check it against. Germline-derived CDR1 and CDR2 are MNHNS and SASEGT. CDR3 length equals 15 residues. CDR3 amino acids: CASSIGTIGTDTQYF.

The chain has TRBV6-2 or TRBV6-3 and TRBJ2-2; the D gene TCRdb calls, TRBD2, cannot be checked with no DNA. CDR1 is MNHEY and CDR2 is SVGEGT in the germline V gene. The length of the CDR3 is 13 residues. The CDR3 is CASSPQLAWELFF.

The chain is built from TRBV4-3 and TRBJ2-3; without DNA, the TCRdb call of TRBD2 cannot be checked. Germline V gene data show CDR1 as LGHNA and CDR2 as YSLEER. This CDR3 is built from 17 residues. CDR3 protein: CASSQENSGALTDTQYF.

The chain uses TRBV20-1 and TRBJ2-1; TCRdb returns TRBD2, unconfirmable since there is no DNA. The CDR3 totals 14 residues. Looked up from germline, CDR1 is DFQATT and CDR2 is SNEGSKA (reference sequence). The CDR3 spells CSARDSGRVNEQFF.

The chain has TRBV10-3 and TRBJ2-1; TCRdb's assignment of TRBD1 cannot be checked, as there is no DNA. Germline V CDR1 and CDR2: ENHRY, SYGVKD. The CDR3 is made up of 14 amino acids. This chain's CDR3 is CAISSSRGTGEQFF.